This T cell receptor beta chain was captured by sequencing in a study of blood T cell repertoires in COVID-19. Participants were aged about 18 to 100 years from roughly 26 US areas. Measured with immunoSEQ multiplex PCR; TCRdb has only the in-frame clones, and not every one. The sample has 400,000 to 500,000 clones; 70% to 90% are singletons. V trimming: 3 bases; J trimming: 6 bases; junction bases outside the gene matches: 6. This CDR3 has 15 amino acids. The germline CDR1 and CDR2 sequences are KGHSH and LQKENI. This rearrangement joins TRBV18 to TRBJ1-2; 11 nucleotides line up with TRBD1. This clonotype was sampled from a young woman who had been exposed to COVID-19. Sequencing was performed on PBMCs or T cells enriched from blood (not recorded which). In nucleotides, the CDR3 is TGTGCCAGCTCACCCAACGGACAGGGGGCAGATGGCTACACCTTC. This gives the protein CASSPNGQGADGYTF.